These 5 T cell receptor beta chains were sequenced from one sample in a study of CD8+ T cells in alopecia areata. Investigators isolated RNA and reverse transcribed it into cDNA to act as the sequencing template. Here immunoSEQ multiplex PCR was the method, and the copy in TCRdb shows in-frame clones only, minus some. The sample includes 90,000 to 100,000 clones, around 44% of them seen just once. The sequenced sample consisted of CD4+ T cells sorted from blood. Every receptor here comes from a human donor with alopecia areata.

This clone has a handful of counts. The rearrangement joins TRBV7-9 to TRBJ1-5, with D maybe TRBD1 (5 bases). V lost 4 bases, J lost 3 bases, and 19 bases lay in between. CDR1 and CDR2 (germline): SEHNR, FQNEAQ (reference sequence). CDR3 length: 17 residues. Written as DNA, the CDR3 is TGTGCCAGCAGCTGGGCAGGGAGAGGGCAGGACAATCAGCCCCAGCATTTT. Encoded protein: CASSWAGRGQDNQPQHF.

The chain uses TRBV5-1 and TRBJ2-5, with D hard to call. Trimming left V 4 bases short and J 1 base short, with 2 bases between. Germline V lookup: CDR1 SGHRS, CDR2 YFSETQ. The CDR3 runs to 11 residues. The CDR3 DNA is TGCGCCAGCAGCATCCAAGAGACCCAGTACTTC. This encodes CASSIQETQYF.

The rearrangement uses TRBV4-3 and TRBJ1-1; no reliable D call. The CDR3 has 14 amino acids. Trimming took 0 bases from V and 0 from J, leaving 5 bases between them. The germline CDR1 and CDR2 sequences are LGHNA and YSLEER. The CDR3 here is CASSQDLVNTEAFF. Here the CDR3 DNA reads TGCGCCAGCAGCCAAGACTTAGTGAACACTGAAGCTTTCTTT.

This clone came up a few times. This chain connects TRBV5-1 to TRBJ2-3, with D perhaps assigned TRBD1 or TRBD2 (5 bases each). This CDR3 contains 16 residues. Germline V gene data show CDR1 as SGHRS and CDR2 as YFSETQ. V lost 0 bases, J lost 0 bases, and 11 bases lay in between. The CDR3 sequence is CASSLEVGVSTDTQYF. The CDR3 bases are TGCGCCAGCAGCTTGGAGGTGGGGGTTAGCACAGATACGCAGTATTTT.

The chain uses TRBV28 and TRBJ2-7; D is perhaps TRBD1 (6 bases). This CDR3 comprises 12 residues. V was cut by 5 bases and J by 2 bases, with 7 bases left in between. CDR1 is MDHEN, CDR2 SYDVKM, per germline. In nucleotides, the CDR3 is TGTGCCAGCAGTCGGGACACCTACGAGCAGTACTTC. Protein: CASSRDTYEQYF.